The clone carrying this TCR beta chain has just one count. For the second PCR, which ran for about 6 to 11 cycles, a sample-barcoded 5' primer and a J-beta primer mix were used. TCRdb recomputed calls from the 5' RACE reads with MiXCR, one row per CDR3 protein. Seen here are over a million distinct CDR3 sequences, 25% observed once, and the top ten hold about 0.69%. This specimen comes from a study of blood T cells in healthy people across ages. The same data also contributed to another study, on T cells of mothers and their children. That study adds: When mothers and children were related, their normalized repertoire overlap, which was always slightly higher, did not differ significantly from that of unrelated pairs.

The sequenced sample was blood. This receptor was identified in a girl aged 2-10 years in good health.

CDR3 sequence (DNA): TGCAGTGCTATAAACAGGGGCTACGAGCAGTACTTC. It codes for CSAINRGYEQYF. The rearrangement joins TRBV20-1 to TRBJ2-7, with TRBD1 matching 7 bases. There are 12 residues in the CDR3. Looked up from germline, CDR1 is DFQATT and CDR2 is SNEGSKA (reference sequence). The V segment lost 4 bases and the J segment 3 bases; nucleotides outside the gene matches: 3.